This passage covers 6 T cell receptor beta chains from one sample sequenced in a study of human T cells and chemical hapten exposure. TCRdb processed the RACE reads anew with MiXCR; each CDR3 protein has one entry. In the table there are approximately 320,000 distinct CDR3 sequences, 4.5% to 7% of which are singletons. Specified time point: pre-sensitization, week 0. Treatment noted: therapeutic diphenylcyclopropenone sensitization with weekly scalp DPC. The sequencing used whole blood, collected in connection with sensitization to the hapten diphenylcyclopropenone (DPC). The receptors shown here come from a woman between 18 and 29 years old with alopecia areata. Some clones in this sample may be carry-over from other donors' samples.

This clonotype was counted ten times or more. The genes are TRBV12-3 or TRBV12-4 and TRBJ2-1; D is undetermined. V gave up 4 bases and J gave up 7 bases, with 14 bases separating them. The CDR3 contains 14 residues. The CDR3 coding sequence is TGTGCCAGCAGTTCAGCCGTGGGATGGAATGAGCAGTTCTTC. This codes for CASSSAVGWNEQFF.

The table lists this clonotype with many counts. The genes are TRBV11-2 and TRBJ2-1; D is tentatively TRBD1 or TRBD2 (5 bases each). V was clipped by 1 base and J by 5 bases, with 12 bases between them. The CDR3 runs to 15 residues. Germline assignment: CDR1 SGHAT and CDR2 FQNNGV. The CDR3: CASSLVAWGNNEQFF. In DNA form, the CDR3 reads TGTGCCAGCAGCTTAGTCGCCTGGGGGAACAATGAGCAGTTCTTC.

This clonotype was detected ten times or more. The CDR3 coding sequence is TGTGCCAGCAGTCCGGGGGGGCAGCCCCAGCATTTT. This translates into CASSPGGQPQHF. This rearrangement joins TRBV6-2 or TRBV6-3 to TRBJ1-5, with D tentatively TRBD1 (5 bases). Germline assignment: CDR1 MNHEY and CDR2 SVGEGT. V was trimmed by 5 bases and J by 7 bases, leaving 9 bases between them. The CDR3 totals 12 residues.

This clonotype has just a few counts. This rearrangement joins TRBV12-3 or TRBV12-4 to TRBJ1-4; unclear D gene. This CDR3 region has 13 residues. Trimming removed 9 bases at V and 0 bases at J, with 8 bases between. The CDR3 DNA reads as TGTGCCAGTTACTCCGCAACTAATGAAAAACTGTTTTTT. Encoded protein: CASYSATNEKLFF.

This clonotype was observed a handful of times. V and J are TRBV5-4 and TRBJ2-3, with D possibly TRBD1 on 6 matching bases. The CDR3 loop spans 14 amino acids. The germline gives CDR1 SGHNT, CDR2 YYREEE (reference sequence). Trimming removed 0 bases at V and 3 bases at J, with 8 bases between. The CDR3 here is CASSLVGATDTQYF. The CDR3 bases are TGTGCCAGCAGCTTGGTGGGGGCGACAGATACGCAGTATTTT.

The V gene is TRBV14, the J gene TRBJ2-5; possibly TRBD1 for D (6 bases). Deletions cut 4 bases from V and 9 bases from J, with 21 bases between. The CDR3 loop spans 15 amino acids. Germline CDR1 SGHDN, CDR2 FVKESK. CDR3: CASSPLQQGKSSQYF. The CDR3, as DNA: TGTGCCAGCAGCCCACTTCAACAGGGAAAGAGTTCCCAGTACTTC. Drawing the rest from reference TRBV14 and TRBJ2-5, the complete variable domain is EAGVTQFPSHSVIEKGQTVTLRCDPISGHDNLYWYRRVMGKEIKFLLHFVKESKQDESGMPNNRFLAERTGGTYSTLKVQPAELEDSGVYFCASSPLQQGKSSQYFGPGTRLLVL.